This entry describes one TCR beta chain. These data belong to a study of circulating CD8 cells and anti-PD-1 response in melanoma. Using approximately 14 ng of total RNA, TCR libraries were made with the QIAseq Immune Repertoire TCR panel. TCRdb re-derived calls from the reads in MiXCR, one entry per CDR3 protein. The table shows approximately 120 distinct CDR3 sequences, with about 12% occurring only once. The germline gives CDR1 MNHNY, CDR2 SVGAGI (reference sequence). V shed 5 bases and J shed 2 bases, with 10 bases lying between them. This CDR3 spans 14 amino acids. Live CD3+CD8+TCRalphabeta+ cells were sorted into four subsets by PD-1 and/or TIGIT.

The source was CD8+ T cells from PBMCs, collected at baseline or after one month of anti-PD-1 therapy (not recorded which). The rearrangement joins TRBV6-6 to TRBJ1-3; no firm D call. The TCR sequence derives from a human donor with melanoma. CDR3 coding DNA: TGTGCCAGCAGTACTCAAGGGCCTGGAAACACCATATATTTT. It specifies CASSTQGPGNTIYF.